The sequence of this T cell receptor beta chain was determined in a study of blood T cell repertoires in COVID-19. Produced via immunoSEQ multiplex PCR; TCRdb's table is partial and in-frame only. The table lists fewer than 200,000 clones, approximately 84% of them singletons. The germline CDR1 and CDR2 sequences are MNHEY and SVGAGI. The CDR3 has 15 amino acids. J gave up 0 bases and V 5 bases, and 6 bases lay outside the gene matches. The chain recombines TRBV6-5 with TRBJ2-7; 8 nucleotides agree with TRBD2. Material for sequencing was PBMCs or T cells enriched from blood (not recorded which). The receptor was derived from a woman between 35 and 50 years old with acute COVID-19. CDR3 sequence reads: CASSPRGTSSYEQYV. CDR3 coding DNA: TGTGCCAGCAGTCCCCGCGGGACTAGCTCCTACGAGCAGTACGTC.